These T cell receptor beta chains were read from a single sample in a study of T-cell reconstitution after alpha-beta-depleted transplantation in children. TCRdb reprocessed the PCR reads with MiXCR, giving one entry per CDR3 protein. Among 700,000 or so distinct CDR3 sequences, 10% to 15% were seen once, and the ten largest hold around 0.8%. Sequenced here: PBMCs, sampled before TCRalphabeta/CD19-depleted stem cell transplant. These receptors were collected from a girl aged 2-15 years with congenital amegakaryocytic thrombocytopenia, due to receive a stem cell transplant. Each CDR3 is given with its conserved first and last residue. Each record gives: J gene, clone size, V gene, CDR3 protein. Only some rows state a clone size, as once, few, many or a class for expanded clones.

>TRBJ2-3|-|TRBV5-1
CASSLPQTEDTQYF
>TRBJ2-1|-|TRBV5-1
CASRNSLADYNEQFF
>TRBJ2-3|many|TRBV20-1
CSASGLAGVLDTQYF
>TRBJ2-1|-|TRBV20-1
CSATTKRTSGRGNEQFF
>TRBJ2-1|many|TRBV24-1
CATSDSWGTGLAGTYNEQFF
>TRBJ2-7|many|TRBV5-1
CASTLTGMDEQYF
>TRBJ1-5|few|TRBV6-1
CASTETGVRQPQHF
>TRBJ2-1|many|TRBV10-3
CAISFDHEQFF
>TRBJ2-1|many|TRBV4-1
CASSQGPLPEFF
>TRBJ2-5|few|TRBV27
CASSSTSGNRETQYF
>TRBJ2-3|many|TRBV20-1
CSARDSEGGPRTDTQYF
>TRBJ2-3|many|TRBV6-5
CASRHSGGTGTTSYF
>TRBJ2-1|-|TRBV6-1
CASTLTGGGPNEQFF
>TRBJ2-2|few|TRBV3-1
CASSQVHPRGHVGELFF
>TRBJ2-1|few|TRBV7-8
CASITGGRGSFREQFF
>TRBJ2-7|-|TRBV10-3
CAIRDGSSYEQYF
>TRBJ2-5|-|TRBV20-1
CSARDKNTGRIVGETQYF
>TRBJ2-1|few|TRBV20-1
CCARDPVSGRGGGEQFF
>TRBJ2-1|-|TRBV7-6
CASSSGTSALRQFF
>TRBJ1-2|-|TRBV27
CASSFLGGTYGYTF
>TRBJ2-3|many|TRBV20-1
CSARFPAGDTDTQYF
>TRBJ2-7|-|TRBV25-1
CASSDPFRYEQYF
>TRBJ1-1|many|TRBV5-1
CASSLAGIHSTEAFF
>TRBJ2-7|many|TRBV13
CASGYRPYEQYF
>TRBJ2-5|few|TRBV25-1
CASSESETGAGETQYF
>TRBJ2-7|-|TRBV29-1
CSAGPGTGIYEQYF